Reported below is one T cell receptor (beta chain). Its antigen is still unknown. The study sampled nominally healthy donors, though unrecorded immune exposures were likely. These data originate in a study of cytomegalovirus exposure and HLA in healthy donors. Use of 60 Vbeta and 13 Jbeta primers characterized the PCR. Data came from immunoSEQ multiplex PCR; TCRdb stores just in-frame clones and leaves some out. The table records hundreds of thousands of clones, 80% to 90% of them present only once. V shed 5 bases, J shed 8 bases, and the junction held 7 bases outside the gene matches. Germline lookup yields CDR1 SGHTA and CDR2 FQGTGA. CDR3 length equals 15 residues. Overall study results and limits: Donors belonging to an Asian-associated ancestry cluster reportedly showed fewer N-insertions in productive TCRs than the approximately 670-donor mean, according to what a later analysis found. In vitro experiments confirmed that a few CMV-associated chains were specific for CMV antigens. Per published reports, the classifier diagnosed cytomegalovirus status with high specificity and sensitivity.

The chain uses TRBV7-3 and TRBJ2-1; 12 bases are a match to TRBD2. Sequencing was carried out using PBMCs. This receptor was taken from a girl aged 2-10 years in good health and CMV-seronegative. CDR3 residues: CASSILAGGPHEQFF. The CDR3 region has the DNA TGTGCCAGCAGCATCCTAGCGGGGGGGCCCCATGAGCAGTTCTTC. The full variable domain, its missing parts supplied by reference TRBV7-3 and TRBJ2-1, is GAGVSQTPSNKVTEKGKYVELRCDPISGHTALYWYRQSLGQGPEFLIYFQGTGAADDSGLPNDRFFAVRPEGSVSTLKIQRTERGDSAVYLCASSILAGGPHEQFFGPGTRLTVL.